This T cell receptor (beta chain) appears in the sequencing data of a study of graft-versus-host responses after intestinal transplantation. Overall study: Recipients uniformly received anti-thymocyte globulin induction, followed by tacrolimus and steroids for around 3 years. Study results and caveats: GvH clones were identified in recipient marrow, with some first appearing in ileum or blood.

The CDR3 is 12 residues long. Between the trimmed V and J ends, which lost 5 bases and 3 bases, there was a span of 8 bases. Per the germline V gene, CDR1 is MNHNS and CDR2 is SASEGT. Sequencing used immunoSEQ multiplex PCR; TCRdb keeps in-frame clones, though not all of them. The sample records 5,000 or so clones, roughly 29% being singletons. The receptor comes from a human patient who was an organ donor for intestinal transplantation. This material consisted of alloreactive CD4+ T cells from a mixed lymphocyte reaction culture, taken before transplantation. As to subset: CFSE-low proliferating T cells sorted from roughly six-day pre-transplant mixed lymphocyte reaction (GvH or HvG direction). The rearrangement links TRBV6-1 to TRBJ2-7; D possibly matches TRBD1 or TRBD2 (6 bases each). This chain's CDR3 is CASSRGVYEQYF. In DNA, the CDR3 is TGTGCCAGCAGTAGGGGGGTCTACGAGCAGTACTTC.